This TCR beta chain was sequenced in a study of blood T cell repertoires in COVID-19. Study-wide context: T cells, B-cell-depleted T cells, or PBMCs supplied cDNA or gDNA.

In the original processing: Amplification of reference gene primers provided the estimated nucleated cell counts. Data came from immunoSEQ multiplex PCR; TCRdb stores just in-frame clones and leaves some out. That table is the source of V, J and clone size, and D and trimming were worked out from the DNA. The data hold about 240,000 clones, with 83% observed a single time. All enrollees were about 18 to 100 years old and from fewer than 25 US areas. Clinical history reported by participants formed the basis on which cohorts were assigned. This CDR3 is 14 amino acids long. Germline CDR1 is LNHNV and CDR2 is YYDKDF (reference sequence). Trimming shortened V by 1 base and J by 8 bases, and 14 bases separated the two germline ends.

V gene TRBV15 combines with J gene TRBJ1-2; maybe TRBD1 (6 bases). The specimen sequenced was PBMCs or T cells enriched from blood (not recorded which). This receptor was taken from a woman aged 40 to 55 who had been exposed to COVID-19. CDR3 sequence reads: CATSRGSSGVGYTF. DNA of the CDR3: TGTGCCACCAGCAGAGGGTCGTCAGGGGTAGGCTACACCTTC.